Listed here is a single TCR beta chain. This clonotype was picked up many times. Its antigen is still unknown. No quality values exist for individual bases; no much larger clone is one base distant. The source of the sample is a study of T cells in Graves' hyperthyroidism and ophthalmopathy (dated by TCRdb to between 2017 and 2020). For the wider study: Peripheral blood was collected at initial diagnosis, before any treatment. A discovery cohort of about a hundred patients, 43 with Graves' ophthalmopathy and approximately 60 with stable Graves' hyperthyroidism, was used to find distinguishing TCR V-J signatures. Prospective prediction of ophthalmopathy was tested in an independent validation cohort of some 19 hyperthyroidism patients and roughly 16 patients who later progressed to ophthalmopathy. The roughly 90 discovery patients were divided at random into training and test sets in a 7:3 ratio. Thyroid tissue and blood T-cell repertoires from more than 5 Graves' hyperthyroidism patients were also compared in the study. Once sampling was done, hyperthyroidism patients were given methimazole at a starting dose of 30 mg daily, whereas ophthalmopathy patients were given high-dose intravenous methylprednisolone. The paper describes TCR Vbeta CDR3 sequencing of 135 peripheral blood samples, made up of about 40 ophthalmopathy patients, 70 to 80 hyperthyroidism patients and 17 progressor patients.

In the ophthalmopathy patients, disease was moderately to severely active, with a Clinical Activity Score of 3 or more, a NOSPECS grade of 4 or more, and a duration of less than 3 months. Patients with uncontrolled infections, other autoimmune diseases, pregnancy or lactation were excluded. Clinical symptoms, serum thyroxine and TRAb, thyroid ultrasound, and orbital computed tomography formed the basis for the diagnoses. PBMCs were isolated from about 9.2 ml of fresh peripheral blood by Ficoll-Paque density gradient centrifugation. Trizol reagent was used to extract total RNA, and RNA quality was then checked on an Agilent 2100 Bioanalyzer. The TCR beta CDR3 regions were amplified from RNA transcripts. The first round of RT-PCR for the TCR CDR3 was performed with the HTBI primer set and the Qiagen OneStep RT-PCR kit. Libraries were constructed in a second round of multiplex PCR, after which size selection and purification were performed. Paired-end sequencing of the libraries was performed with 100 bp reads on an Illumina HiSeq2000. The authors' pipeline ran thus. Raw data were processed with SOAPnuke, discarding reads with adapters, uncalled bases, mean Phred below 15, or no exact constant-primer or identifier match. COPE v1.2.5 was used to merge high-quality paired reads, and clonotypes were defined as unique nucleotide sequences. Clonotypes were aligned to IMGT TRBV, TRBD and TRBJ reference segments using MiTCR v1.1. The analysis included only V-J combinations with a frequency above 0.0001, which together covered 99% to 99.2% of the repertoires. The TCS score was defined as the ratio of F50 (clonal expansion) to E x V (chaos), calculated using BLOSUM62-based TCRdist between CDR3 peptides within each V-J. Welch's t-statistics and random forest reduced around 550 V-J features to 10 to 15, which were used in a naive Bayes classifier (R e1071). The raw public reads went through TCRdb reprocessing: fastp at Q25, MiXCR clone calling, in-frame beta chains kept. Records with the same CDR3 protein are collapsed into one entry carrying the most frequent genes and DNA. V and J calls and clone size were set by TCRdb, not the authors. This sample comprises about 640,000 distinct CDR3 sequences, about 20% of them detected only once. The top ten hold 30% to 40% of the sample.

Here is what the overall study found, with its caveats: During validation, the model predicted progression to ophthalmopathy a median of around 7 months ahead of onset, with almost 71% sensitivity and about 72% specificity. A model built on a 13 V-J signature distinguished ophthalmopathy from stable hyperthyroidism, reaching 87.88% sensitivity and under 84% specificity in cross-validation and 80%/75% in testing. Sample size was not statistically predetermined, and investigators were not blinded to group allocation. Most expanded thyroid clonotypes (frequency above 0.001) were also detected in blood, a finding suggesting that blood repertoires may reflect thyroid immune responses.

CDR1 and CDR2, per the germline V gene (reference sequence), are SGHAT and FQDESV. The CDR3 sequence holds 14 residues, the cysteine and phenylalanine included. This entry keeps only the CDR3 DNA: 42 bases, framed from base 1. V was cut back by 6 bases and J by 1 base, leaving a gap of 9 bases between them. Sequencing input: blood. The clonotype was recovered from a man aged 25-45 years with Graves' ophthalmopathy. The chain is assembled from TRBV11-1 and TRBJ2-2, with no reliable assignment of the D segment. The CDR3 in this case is CASSWGQNTGELFF. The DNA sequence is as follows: TGTGCCAGCAGTTGGGGTCAGAACACCGGGGAGCTGTTTTTT.